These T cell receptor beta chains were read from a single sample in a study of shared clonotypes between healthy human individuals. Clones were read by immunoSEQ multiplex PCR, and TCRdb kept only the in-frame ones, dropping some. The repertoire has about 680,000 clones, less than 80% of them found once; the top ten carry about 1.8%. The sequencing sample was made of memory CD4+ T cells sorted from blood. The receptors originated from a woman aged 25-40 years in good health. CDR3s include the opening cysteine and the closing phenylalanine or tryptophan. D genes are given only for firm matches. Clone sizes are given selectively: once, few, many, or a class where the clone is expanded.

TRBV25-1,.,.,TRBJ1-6,TGTGCCAGCAGACCTGGGGGGCAGGCGTATAATTCACCCCTCCACTTT,CASRPGGQAYNSPLHF
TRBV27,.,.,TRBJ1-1,TGTGCCAGCAGTTTCTCGGTTCGACGGGGCGCTGAAGCTTTCTTT,CASSFSVRRGAEAFF
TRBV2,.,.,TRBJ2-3,TGTGCCACCCAACGGACTTCAGCGGATACGCAGTATTTT,CATQRTSADTQYF
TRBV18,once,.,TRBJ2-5,TGTGCCAGCTCACCAAGGGACGGACAAGAGACCCAGTACTTC,CASSPRDGQETQYF
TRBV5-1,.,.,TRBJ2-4,TGCGCCAGCAGCCTACCGGAGGGAAACATTCAGTACTTC,CASSLPEGNIQYF
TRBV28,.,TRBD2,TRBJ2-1,TGTGCCAGCAGCACACGGGGGGGGGTAAACAATGAGCAGTTCTTC,CASSTRGGVNNEQFF
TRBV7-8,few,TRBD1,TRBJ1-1,TGTGCCAGCAGCTGGTCCCAGGGGGACACTGAAGCTTTCTTT,CASSWSQGDTEAFF
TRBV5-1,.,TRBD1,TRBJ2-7,TGCGCCAGCAGCTTCATGGGACAGGCCTCCGAGCAGTACTTC,CASSFMGQASEQYF
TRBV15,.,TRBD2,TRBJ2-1,TGTGCCACCAGCAGAGGGCGGGGGGTCATCGACAATGAGCAGTTCTTC,CATSRGRGVIDNEQFF
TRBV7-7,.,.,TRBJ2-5,TGTGCCAGCAGCCACGGGACGGCCCAAGAGACCCAGTACTTC,CASSHGTAQETQYF
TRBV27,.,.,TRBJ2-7,TGTGCCAGCAGGAAGACAGCGACCTACGAGCAGTACTTC,CASRKTATYEQYF
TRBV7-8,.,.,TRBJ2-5,TGTGCCAGCAGCTTATCCAGCGGAGAGACCCAGTACTTC,CASSLSSGETQYF
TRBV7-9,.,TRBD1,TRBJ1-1,TGTGCCAGCAGCAACCAGGGGGCGGGAGACACTGAAGCTTTCTTT,CASSNQGAGDTEAFF
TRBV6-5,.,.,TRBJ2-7,TGTGCCAGCAGTTACCCCGGGCGGGGGCAGTACTTC,CASSYPGRGQYF
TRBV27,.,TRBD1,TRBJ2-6,TGTGCCAGCAGTTGGGACAGGGGTAGGGCTGGGGCCAACGTCCTGACTTTC,CASSWDRGRAGANVLTF
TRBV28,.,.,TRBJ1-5,TGTGCCAGCAGCGGACCCTTTAGCAATCAGCCCCAGCATTTT,CASSGPFSNQPQHF
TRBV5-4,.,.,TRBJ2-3,TGTGCCAGCAGCCCCGGAGGGGGGTTTCGGACAGATACGCAGTATTTT,CASSPGGGFRTDTQYF
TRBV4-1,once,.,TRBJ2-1,TGCGCCAGCAGCCGGGCCGGGAGAGGGGCCTACAATGAGCAGTTCTTC,CASSRAGRGAYNEQFF